The 16 T cell receptor beta chains below all came from one sample that was sequenced in a study of T-cell memory formation after mild COVID-19. TCRdb independently ran MiXCR on the 5' RACE reads; one entry per CDR3 protein. The sample carries over 150,000 distinct CDR3 sequences, approximately 13% recorded once. Sequencing used PBMCs or a T cell subset sorted from them (not recorded which). These receptors were collected from a man younger than 35 who had mild COVID-19 (a few samples of this study predate the infection). Cell type and time point are not known.

This clonotype was counted a few times. For the CDR3, the DNA is TGTGCCAGCGGAGTGGGGTACGAGCAGTACGTC. It is translated as CASGVGYEQYV. The chain carries TRBV6-1 and TRBJ2-7; D is ambiguous. V was cut by 8 bases and J by 4 bases, with 9 bases left in between. The CDR3 runs 11 residues. Germline lookup yields CDR1 MNHNS and CDR2 SASEGT.

The V and J genes are TRBV7-8 and TRBJ2-7; TRBD1 aligns across 7 bases. Germline lookup yields CDR1 SGHVS and CDR2 FQNEAQ. V lost 1 base, J lost 3 bases, and 6 bases stayed unmatched. The CDR3 has 15 residues. The CDR3 nucleotides are TGTGCCAGCAGCTTAGATGGGACAGCACTCTACGAGCAGTACGTC. This translates into CASSLDGTALYEQYV.

This clonotype was recorded a few times. The rearrangement joins TRBV6-5 to TRBJ2-7; a possible D gene is TRBD1 (6 bases). The V gene lost 5 bases and the J gene lost 0 bases, with 14 bases spanning the gap. CDR1 and CDR2 from the germline V gene are MNHEY and SVGAGI. The CDR3 loop spans 15 amino acids. As DNA, the CDR3 is TGTGCCAGCAGTAATCGACAGGACAGCTCCTACGAGCAGTACTTC. This codes for CASSNRQDSSYEQYF.

The chain recombines TRBV29-1 with TRBJ1-4; the D gene is possibly TRBD1 (5 bases). Per the germline V gene, CDR1 is SQVTM and CDR2 is ANQGSEA. Trimming cost V 3 bases and J 7 bases, with 15 bases left between them. This CDR3 is 14 amino acids long. This CDR3 is CSVDTRGDGEKLFF. CDR3 bases: TGCAGCGTTGATACTAGGGGAGATGGTGAAAAACTGTTTTTT.

V and J are TRBV5-1 and TRBJ2-1; D may be TRBD1 (6 bases). This CDR3 spans 12 amino acids. The ends were cut back, 2 bases at V and 12 bases at J, with 12 bases in the middle. The germline gives CDR1 SGHRS, CDR2 YFSETQ. The CDR3 DNA follows: TGCGCCAGCAGCTTTACAGGGTATCGGCAGTTCTTC. This encodes CASSFTGYRQFF. Together with reference TRBV5-1 and TRBJ2-1, the CDR3 gives the full variable domain: KAGVTQTPRYLIKTRGQQVTLSCSPISGHRSVSWYQQTPGQGLQFLFEYFSETQRNKGNFPGRFSGRQFSNSRSEMNVSTLELGDSALYLCASSFTGYRQFFGPGTRLTVL.

This clonotype was recorded at least ten times. J is TRBJ1-2 and V is TRBV7-2, with D possibly TRBD1 on 6 matching bases. The V end was cut by 5 bases, the J end by 2 bases, with 12 bases between. The length of the CDR3 is 14 residues. The germline V gene encodes CDR1 SGHTA and CDR2 FQGNSA. CDR3 bases: TGTGCCAGCAGCAGAAACCAGGGGAACTATGGCTACACCTTC. Its protein is CASSRNQGNYGYTF.

The chain links TRBV4-1 to TRBJ2-2, with 7 positions matching TRBD1. The germline gives CDR1 MGHRA, CDR2 YSYEKL. Losses at the gene ends were 1 base for V and 2 bases for J; bases not matched to a gene: 10. The CDR3 is 18 amino acids. The DNA of the CDR3 is TGCGCCAGCAGCCAAGTTGGGGTCCACAGGGGTAACACCGGGGAGCTGTTTTTT. This gives the protein CASSQVGVHRGNTGELFF.

The chain links TRBV10-3 to TRBJ2-4, with D unresolved. Germline V gives CDR1 ENHRY, CDR2 SYGVKD. The CDR3 length is 15 residues. Deletions cut 8 bases from V and 1 base from J, with 15 bases between. CDR3 residues: CAIAETVEAKNIQYF. The CDR3 DNA follows: TGTGCCATCGCTGAGACCGTTGAGGCCAAAAACATTCAGTACTTC.

This chain joins TRBV13 and TRBJ1-2; D not resolved. The germline gives CDR1 PRHDT, CDR2 FYEKMQ (reference sequence). The CDR3 runs 16 residues. V was cut by 3 bases and J by 3 bases, with 17 bases left in between. CDR3 region: CASSFFSTDRDYGYTF. Here the CDR3 DNA reads TGTGCCAGCAGCTTTTTCAGCACGGACCGGGACTATGGCTACACCTTC.

The DNA for the CDR3 is TGCGCCAGCAGCTTTGCCCCAATCTCAACTAATGAAAAACTGTTTTTT. This sequence encodes CASSFAPISTNEKLFF. The chain couples TRBV5-1 to TRBJ1-4; no definite D call. V gave up 2 bases and J gave up 0 bases, with 11 bases separating them. This CDR3 comprises 16 residues. Germline V gives CDR1 SGHRS, CDR2 YFSETQ.

This clonotype was detected a few times. The V gene is TRBV5-1, the J gene TRBJ2-5; D is uncertain. Per the germline V gene, CDR1 is SGHRS and CDR2 is YFSETQ. V lost 5 bases to trimming and J lost 5 bases, with 16 bases between them. This CDR3 spans 14 amino acids. The CDR3 region has the DNA TGCGCCAGCAGGATTGAATGGGATCTCGAGACCCAGTACTTC. Translated: CASRIEWDLETQYF.

This clonotype was seen only a few times. This sequence joins TRBV4-2 and TRBJ2-1; 10 bases agree with TRBD1. Germline V gives CDR1 LGHNA, CDR2 YNFKEQ. This CDR3 comprises 17 residues. Trimming cost V 1 base and J 0 bases; bases outside gene matches: 3. DNA of the CDR3: TGTGCCAGCAGCCAAGGGACAGGGGGGGTCTCCTACAATGAGCAGTTCTTC. Translating gives CASSQGTGGVSYNEQFF.

The chain carries TRBV5-1 and TRBJ2-3, with 12 bases that match TRBD2. V was pared by 4 bases and J by 3 bases, with 6 bases of the junction left unmatched. The CDR3 sequence is 16 residues long. Germline V CDR1 and CDR2: SGHRS, YFSETQ. The CDR3 DNA is TGCGCCAGCAGCGGAAGACTAGCGGGGGTAACAGATACGCAGTATTTT. This translates into CASSGRLAGVTDTQYF.

This clonotype was recorded a few times. This chain joins TRBV12-3 or TRBV12-4 and TRBJ1-5; D unresolved. The CDR3 consists of 14 residues. The V gene lost 5 bases and the J gene lost 6 bases, with 14 bases spanning the gap. Here the CDR3 reads CASSERGFSQPQHF. The CDR3 DNA sequence: TGTGCCAGCAGTGAACGAGGTTTCAGTCAGCCCCAGCATTTT.

V and J are TRBV7-2 and TRBJ1-4; D is uncertain. Looked up from germline, CDR1 is SGHTA and CDR2 is FQGNSA. The CDR3 runs 18 residues. Between the trimmed V and J ends, which lost 5 bases and 2 bases, there was a span of 21 bases. In nucleotides, the CDR3 is TGTGCCAGCAGCCGGGAGGGAAGTCGCTTATTGACTAATGAAAAACTGTTTTTT. The encoded protein is CASSREGSRLLTNEKLFF.

The table lists this clonotype with a few counts. V gene TRBV7-2 combines with J gene TRBJ1-6; 7 bases are shared with TRBD1. Trimming at V came to 5 bases and at J to 7 bases, leaving 2 bases not matched to a gene. The CDR3 consists of 13 residues. Per the germline V gene, CDR1 is SGHTA and CDR2 is FQGNSA. This CDR3 reads CASSPQGNSPLHF. The CDR3 DNA sequence: TGTGCCAGCAGCCCACAGGGGAATTCACCCCTCCACTTT.